This T cell receptor beta chain originates from a study of response to subunit inactivated influenza vaccine. Study outcomes and limitations: The authors suggested that few new T cells are recruited per seasonal influenza vaccination.

V was shortened by 4 bases and J by 2 bases, with 10 bases between the two germline ends. The germline V gene has CDR1 SNHLY and CDR2 FYNNEI. This CDR3 has 14 residues. This clonotype came up once. Its specificity is not known. TCRdb processed the RT-PCR reads anew with MiXCR; each CDR3 protein has one entry. The data hold around 790,000 distinct CDR3 sequences, with about 20% observed a single time. The chain carries TRBV2 and TRBJ2-3, with a weak D call TRBD1 (5 bases). Sequences were derived from PBMCs from blood, sampled around 5 days after vaccination. This clonotype originated in a man aged 45 to 65 who received an inactivated influenza vaccine. In DNA, the CDR3 is TGTGCCAGCAGTGTTCAGGGCCTCACAGATACGCAGTATTTT. Translating gives CASSVQGLTDTQYF.